The present entry profiles one T cell receptor beta chain with its context. The entry originates in a study of T cell responses to AZD1222 COVID-19 vaccine. Repertoires were generated with immunoSEQ multiplex PCR, while TCRdb's copy carries only in-frame clones and drops some. Of 65,000 to 90,000 clones in the sample, 85% to 90% were seen once. The CDR3 length is 15 residues. V shed 5 bases, J shed 4 bases, and the junction held 5 bases outside the gene matches. Germline CDR1 is SEHNR and CDR2 is FQNEAQ (reference sequence). The specimen was peripheral blood, collected 28 days after the second AZD1222 dose. The clonotype comes from an adult who received the AZD1222 COVID-19 vaccine. The chain joins TRBV7-9 to TRBJ2-2; 9 nucleotides agree with TRBD1. CDR3 residues: CASSPGTGITGELFF. DNA of the CDR3: TGTGCCAGCAGCCCCGGGACAGGGATCACCGGGGAGCTGTTTTTT.